Below, one T cell receptor (beta chain) is given with its context. Sequencing was performed with immunoSEQ multiplex PCR; in TCRdb, only in-frame clones are kept and a portion is missing. The sample has about 240,000 clones; about 86% are singletons. Germline V lookup: CDR1 LGHDT, CDR2 YNNKEL (reference sequence). CDR3 length: 15 residues. The V and J ends lost 2 bases and 5 bases respectively, with 13 bases between them. This sample was taken from a study of blood T cell repertoires in COVID-19. The clonotype was recovered from a woman in her thirties who had recovered from COVID-19. Source material: peripheral blood. The V gene is TRBV3-1 (or the pseudogene TRBV3-2), the J gene TRBJ1-5, with a weak D call TRBD1 (6 bases). The CDR3 DNA follows: TGTGCCAGCAGCCAAACCGGGACACCCTATCAGCCCCAGCATTTT. Its protein is CASSQTGTPYQPQHF.